The entry that follows covers one TCR beta chain sequence. This clonotype was picked up many times. The clone's antigen remains unknown. The record has no base qualities; no much larger clone is one base away. Ficoll-Paque density gradient centrifugation was the method used to isolate PBMCs. These data are taken from a study of T-cell memory formation after mild COVID-19 (dated by TCRdb to the early 2020s). Background on the whole study: TCR sequence clusters from the two donors were largely donor specific. In a couple of donors, T-cell clones that expanded and contracted after mild COVID-19 were tracked by sequencing TCRalpha and TCRbeta repertoires over time. The cohort was made up of two young adult volunteers, one female and one male, who were previously healthy.

CDR1 SGHTA and CDR2 FQGNSA are derived from the germline V gene. From the cysteine up to the phenylalanine, the CDR3 has a length of 14 residues. Here the CDR3 DNA is all that survives: 42 bases in frame from base 1. V was cut back by 5 bases and J by 0 bases, leaving a gap of 8 bases between them. What the work shows at the level of the full study, not this receptor alone: The study covered only two mild cases, and larger cohorts including severe cases with pre-infection samples were considered necessary. Contracting CD4+ clones were located mainly in the CM and EM memory subsets, whereas CD8+ clones were found to be enriched in EMRA. SARS-CoV-2 specificity of the second-wave clones peaking on day 37 was not confirmed. Some responding clones were found in pre-infection memory, which suggests that pre-existing cross-reactive memory T cells took part in the SARS-CoV-2 response. Clones contracting from day 15 to 85 had balanced CD4/CD8 phenotypes, while a second wave expanding from day 15 to 37 was biased towards CD4+.

These reads were obtained on an Illumina NovaSeq 6000. Using 5'RACE with constant-segment primers, TCRalpha and TCRbeta cDNA libraries were constructed, with sample barcodes and unique molecular identifiers added in the process. RNA was extracted from every sample with Trizol reagent. Library amplification was performed in two PCR steps, and a second sample barcode and Illumina TruSeq adapters were introduced in the second step. Sequencing of libraries was performed on an Illumina NovaSeq with 2 x 150 bp paired-end reads. From the authors' description of their analysis: Demultiplexing of reads and collapsing into UMI-guided consensus sequences were performed with migec v1.2.7. Using mixcr v2.1.11, UMI consensuses were aligned to TRA and TRB V and J templates and then assembled into clonotypes. Clonotypes were classified as expanded or contracted when called significant by both edgeR and NoisET, with noise models trained on biological replicates. For edgeR calls, the cutoffs were a false discovery rate-adjusted p below 0.01 and a log2 fold-change threshold of 1. As an exploratory analysis of dynamics, PCA with hierarchical clustering was applied to max-normalized trajectories of the 1000 most abundant clonotypes. Separately sequenced CD4+ and CD8+ repertoires were used to assign the CD4 or CD8 phenotype of responding clones. The public sequencing data were trimmed at Q25 with fastp and processed into clonotypes with MiXCR by TCRdb, which kept only in-frame beta chains. Duplicate CDR3 protein sequences are folded into a single record with the most common DNA and genes. TCRdb's processing, not the study's, gives the V and J calls here. This sample has about 320,000 distinct CDR3 sequences in its table, and roughly an eighth of those were observed once. The ten top clones hold over 20% of the sample.

The source of this sequence is a young man who had mild COVID-19 (a few samples of this study predate the infection). The sample titles of this study are shuffled in the database, so cell type and time point are left out; the donor was told from shared clones. The rearrangement combines TRBV7-2 with TRBJ1-3; no D gene is confidently identified. The material sequenced was PBMCs or a T cell subset sorted from them (not recorded which). The bases are TGTGCCAGCAGCCTCGATCCCTCTGGAAACACCATATATTTT. Its coded protein is CASSLDPSGNTIYF.